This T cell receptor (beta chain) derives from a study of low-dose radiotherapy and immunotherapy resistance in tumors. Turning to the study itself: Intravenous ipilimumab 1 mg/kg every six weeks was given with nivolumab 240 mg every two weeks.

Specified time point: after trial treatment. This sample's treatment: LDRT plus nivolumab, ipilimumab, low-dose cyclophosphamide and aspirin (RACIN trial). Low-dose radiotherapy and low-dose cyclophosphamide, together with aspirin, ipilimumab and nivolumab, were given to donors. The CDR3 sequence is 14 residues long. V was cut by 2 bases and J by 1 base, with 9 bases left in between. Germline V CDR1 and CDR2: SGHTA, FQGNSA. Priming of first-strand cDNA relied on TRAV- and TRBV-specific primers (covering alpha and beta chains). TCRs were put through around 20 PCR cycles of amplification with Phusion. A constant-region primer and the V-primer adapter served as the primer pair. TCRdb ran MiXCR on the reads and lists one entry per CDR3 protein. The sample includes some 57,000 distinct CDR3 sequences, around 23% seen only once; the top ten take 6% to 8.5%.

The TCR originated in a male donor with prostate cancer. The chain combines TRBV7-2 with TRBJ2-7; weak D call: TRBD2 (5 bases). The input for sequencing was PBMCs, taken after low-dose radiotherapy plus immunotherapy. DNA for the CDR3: TGTGCCAGCAGCTTACTCGGGGATTCCTACGAGCAGTACTTC. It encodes CASSLLGDSYEQYF.